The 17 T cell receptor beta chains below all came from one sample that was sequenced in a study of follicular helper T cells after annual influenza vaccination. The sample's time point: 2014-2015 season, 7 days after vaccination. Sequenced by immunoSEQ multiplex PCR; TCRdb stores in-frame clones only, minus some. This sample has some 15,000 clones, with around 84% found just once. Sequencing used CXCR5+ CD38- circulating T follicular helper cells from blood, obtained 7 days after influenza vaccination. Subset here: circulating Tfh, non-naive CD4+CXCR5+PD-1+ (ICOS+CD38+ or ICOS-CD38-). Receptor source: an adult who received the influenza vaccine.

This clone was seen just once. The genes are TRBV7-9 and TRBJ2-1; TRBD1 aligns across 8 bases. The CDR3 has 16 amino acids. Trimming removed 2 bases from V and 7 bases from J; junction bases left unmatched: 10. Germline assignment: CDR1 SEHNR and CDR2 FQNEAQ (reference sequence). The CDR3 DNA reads TGTGCCAGCAGCTTACGGACAGGGCTTGGGGGGAATGAGCAGTTCTTC. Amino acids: CASSLRTGLGGNEQFF.

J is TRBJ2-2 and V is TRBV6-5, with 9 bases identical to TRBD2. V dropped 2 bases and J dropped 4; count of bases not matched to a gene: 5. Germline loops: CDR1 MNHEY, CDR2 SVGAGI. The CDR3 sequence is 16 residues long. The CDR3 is CASSYGGGRATGELFF. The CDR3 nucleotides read TGTGCCAGCAGTTACGGGGGCGGGAGGGCCACCGGGGAGCTGTTTTTT.

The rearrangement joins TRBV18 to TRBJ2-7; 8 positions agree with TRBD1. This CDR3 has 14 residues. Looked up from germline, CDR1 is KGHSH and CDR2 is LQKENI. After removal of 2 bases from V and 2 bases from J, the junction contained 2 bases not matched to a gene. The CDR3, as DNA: TGTGCCAGCTCACCAAGACAGGGGACCTACGAGCAGTACTTC. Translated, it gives CASSPRQGTYEQYF. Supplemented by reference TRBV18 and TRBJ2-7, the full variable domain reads NAGVMQNPRHLVRRRGQEARLRCSPMKGHSHVYWYRQLPEEGLKFMVYLQKENIIDESGMPKERFSAEFPKEGPSILRIQQVVRGDSAAYFCASSPRQGTYEQYFGPGTRLTVT.

The DNA for the CDR3 is TGTGCCAGCTCACCACATGAAAGCGAGCAGTTCTTC. Translated: CASSPHESEQFF. V is TRBV18 and J is TRBJ2-1; unclear D gene. This CDR3 region has 12 residues. V lost 1 base to trimming and J lost 10 bases, with 8 bases between them. Germline CDR1 reads KGHSH; CDR2 reads LQKENI.

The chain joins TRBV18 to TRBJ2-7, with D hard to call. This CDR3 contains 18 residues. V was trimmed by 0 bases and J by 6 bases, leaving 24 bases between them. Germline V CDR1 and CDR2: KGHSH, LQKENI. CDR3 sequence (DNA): TGTGCCAGCTCACCACCAGGAGTGCGGCCTTTCCCCCCTTCCGAGCAGTACTTC. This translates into CASSPPGVRPFPPSEQYF.

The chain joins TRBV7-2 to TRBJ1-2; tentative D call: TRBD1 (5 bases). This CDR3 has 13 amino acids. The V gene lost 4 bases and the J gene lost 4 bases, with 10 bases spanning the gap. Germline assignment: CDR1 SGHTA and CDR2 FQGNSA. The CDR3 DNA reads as TGTGCCAGCAGCTCTCAGGGAAGCTATGGCTACACCTTC. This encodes CASSSQGSYGYTF.

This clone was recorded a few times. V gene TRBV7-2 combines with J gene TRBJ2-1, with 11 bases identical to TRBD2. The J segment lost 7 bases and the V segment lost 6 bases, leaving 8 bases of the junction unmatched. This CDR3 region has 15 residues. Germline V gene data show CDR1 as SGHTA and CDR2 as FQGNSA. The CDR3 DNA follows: TGTGCCAGCAGTCCTACTAGCGGGAGTAGAAATGAGCAGTTCTTC. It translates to CASSPTSGSRNEQFF.

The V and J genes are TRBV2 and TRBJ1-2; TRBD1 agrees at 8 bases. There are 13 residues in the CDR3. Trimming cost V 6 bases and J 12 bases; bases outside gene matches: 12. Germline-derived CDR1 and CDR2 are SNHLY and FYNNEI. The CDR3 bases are TGTGCCAGCAGGTCGACCTGGACAGGGCCAAACACCTTC. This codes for CASRSTWTGPNTF.

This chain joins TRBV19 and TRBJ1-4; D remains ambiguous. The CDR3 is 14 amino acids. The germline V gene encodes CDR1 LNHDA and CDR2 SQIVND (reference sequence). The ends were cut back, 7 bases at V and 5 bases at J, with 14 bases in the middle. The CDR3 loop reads CASMRASPNEKLFF. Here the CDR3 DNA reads TGTGCCAGTATGCGGGCGAGTCCAAATGAAAAACTGTTTTTT.

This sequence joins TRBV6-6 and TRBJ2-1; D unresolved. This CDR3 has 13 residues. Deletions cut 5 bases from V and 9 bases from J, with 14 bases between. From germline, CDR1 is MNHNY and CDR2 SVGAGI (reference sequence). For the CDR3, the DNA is TGTGCCAGCAGTAAAGGAGTTTACGGTGAGCAGTTCTTC. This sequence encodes CASSKGVYGEQFF.

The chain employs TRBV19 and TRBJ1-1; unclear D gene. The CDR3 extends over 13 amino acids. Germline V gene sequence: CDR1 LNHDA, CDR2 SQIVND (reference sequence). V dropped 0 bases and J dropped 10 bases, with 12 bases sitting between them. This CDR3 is CASSIDLGPPAFF. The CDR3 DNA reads TGTGCCAGTAGTATAGATCTTGGGCCTCCAGCTTTCTTT.

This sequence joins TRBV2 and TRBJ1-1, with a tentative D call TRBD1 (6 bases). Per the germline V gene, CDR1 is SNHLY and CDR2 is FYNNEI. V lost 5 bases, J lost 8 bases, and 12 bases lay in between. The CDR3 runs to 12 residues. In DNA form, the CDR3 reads TGTGCCAGCAGTAGTCCGGACAGAGAAGCTTTCTTT. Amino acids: CASSSPDREAFF.

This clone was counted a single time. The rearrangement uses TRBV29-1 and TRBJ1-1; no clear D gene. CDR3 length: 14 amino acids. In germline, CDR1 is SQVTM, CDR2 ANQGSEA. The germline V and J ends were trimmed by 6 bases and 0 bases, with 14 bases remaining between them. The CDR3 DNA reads TGCAGCGTCCTCAGTTCGAACATGAACACTGAAGCTTTCTTT. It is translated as CSVLSSNMNTEAFF.

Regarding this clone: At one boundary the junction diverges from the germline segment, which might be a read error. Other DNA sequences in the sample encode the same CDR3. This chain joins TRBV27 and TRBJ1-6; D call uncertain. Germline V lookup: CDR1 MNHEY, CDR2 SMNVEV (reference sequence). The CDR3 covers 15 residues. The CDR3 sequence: CASSRGPPYNSPLHF. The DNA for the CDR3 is TGTGCCAGCAGTCGAGGTCCCCCCTATAATTCCCCCCTCCACTTT.

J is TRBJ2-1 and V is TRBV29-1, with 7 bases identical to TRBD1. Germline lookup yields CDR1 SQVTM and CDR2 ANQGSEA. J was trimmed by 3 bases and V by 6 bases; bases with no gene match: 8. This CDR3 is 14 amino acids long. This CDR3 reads CSVNRDRVYNEQFF. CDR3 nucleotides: TGCAGCGTAAACCGGGACAGAGTCTACAATGAGCAGTTCTTC.

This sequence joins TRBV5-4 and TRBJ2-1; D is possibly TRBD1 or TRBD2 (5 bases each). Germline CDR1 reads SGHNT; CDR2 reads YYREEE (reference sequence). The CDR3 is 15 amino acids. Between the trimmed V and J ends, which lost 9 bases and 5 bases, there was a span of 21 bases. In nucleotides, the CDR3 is TGTGCCAACAGGCGAGACTACCAGAACAACAATGAGCAGTTCTTC. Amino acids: CANRRDYQNNNEQFF.

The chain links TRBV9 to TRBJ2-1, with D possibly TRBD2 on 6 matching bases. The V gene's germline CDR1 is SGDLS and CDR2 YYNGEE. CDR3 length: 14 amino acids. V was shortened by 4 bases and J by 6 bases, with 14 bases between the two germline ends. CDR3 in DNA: TGTGCCAGCAGCCCATCGGGAGCTCGCAATGAGCAGTTCTTC. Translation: CASSPSGARNEQFF.